Each of the 11 T cell receptor beta chains below was sequenced from the same sample in a study of PD-1 blockade in classical Hodgkin lymphoma. Relapses following autologous stem cell transplantation were seen in all patients, with brentuximab vedotin exposure varying. Using immunoSEQ multiplex PCR, the repertoire was profiled, and TCRdb retains in-frame clones only, with some absent. This repertoire shows 30,000 to 40,000 clones, 76% found once; its top ten account for around 15%. The source was peripheral blood mononuclear cells (PBMCs), collected before the second cycle of nivolumab. The receptors were gathered from a human donor with classical Hodgkin lymphoma.

This chain connects TRBV4-2 to TRBJ2-7, with 11 bases matching TRBD1. The CDR3 covers 17 residues. With V trimmed by 0 bases and J by 4 bases, 8 bases remained unmatched. Germline CDR1 reads LGHNA; CDR2 reads YNFKEQ. This CDR3 reads CASSQEGGGTGGYEQYF. In nucleotides, the CDR3 is TGTGCCAGCAGCCAAGAGGGTGGTGGGACAGGGGGGTACGAGCAGTACTTC.

The chain carries TRBV19 and TRBJ2-1; 7 bases fit TRBD1. Germline trimming cut 6 bases from V and 12 bases from J; bases unmatched to any gene: 14. The CDR3 covers 14 residues. Germline-derived CDR1 and CDR2 are LNHDA and SQIVND (reference sequence). This CDR3 is CASRSPGGTMRQFF. The CDR3 coding sequence is TGTGCCAGTAGATCCCCAGGGGGTACAATGAGGCAGTTCTTC.

This sequence joins TRBV4-3 and TRBJ2-5; 9 nucleotides match TRBD2. With 4 bases clipped from V and 5 bases from J, the junction kept 5 bases outside the gene matches. Germline V gives CDR1 LGHNA, CDR2 YSLEER. The CDR3 runs 14 residues. The CDR3 sequence is CASSPGLARETQYF. The DNA of the CDR3 is TGCGCCAGCAGCCCTGGACTAGCGAGGGAGACCCAGTACTTC.

The rearrangement joins TRBV11-2 to TRBJ2-1; TRBD2 aligns across 14 bases. With 5 bases clipped from V and 10 bases from J, the junction kept 10 bases outside the gene matches. The CDR3 totals 16 residues. Germline V gene lookup returns CDR1 SGHAT and CDR2 FQNNGV. The CDR3 nucleotides read TGTGCCAGCAGCCCTCAGACTAGCGGGGGGGCCGGGGAGCAGTTCTTC. Residues: CASSPQTSGGAGEQFF.

This clone was seen a handful of times. J is TRBJ2-7 and V is TRBV5-1; no clear D. This CDR3 contains 14 residues. V lost 0 bases and J 0 bases, leaving 7 bases between the germline ends. CDR1 is SGHRS, CDR2 YFSETQ, per germline. The CDR3 sequence is CASSLGWVSYEQYF. DNA for the CDR3: TGCGCCAGCAGCTTGGGCTGGGTCTCCTACGAGCAGTACTTC.

The chain combines TRBV4-3 with TRBJ1-1; no clear D. The V and J ends lost 0 bases and 0 bases respectively, with 29 bases between them. The CDR3 runs 22 residues. Germline CDR1 LGHNA, CDR2 YSLEER. The CDR3 reads CASSQDPVKTNPIYRVNTEAFF. CDR3 sequence (DNA): TGCGCCAGCAGCCAAGACCCGGTGAAAACCAACCCGATCTACCGGGTGAACACTGAAGCTTTCTTT.

The chain recombines TRBV7-6 with TRBJ2-1; 8 bases align to TRBD1. Germline CDR1 reads SGHVS; CDR2 reads FNYEAQ. The CDR3 spans 15 residues. The V and J ends lost 5 bases and 0 bases, in that order; junction bases with no gene match: 3. As DNA, the CDR3 is TGTGCCAGCAGCGGGGGACAGGTCTCCTACAATGAGCAGTTCTTC. The encoded protein is CASSGGQVSYNEQFF.

The V and J genes are TRBV2 and TRBJ2-3; no definite D call. The CDR3 is 11 residues long. Germline loops: CDR1 SNHLY, CDR2 FYNNEI. The V end lost 2 bases, the J end lost 4 bases, and 1 base lay between the germline ends. The CDR3 loop is CASSEPDTQYF. Here the CDR3 DNA reads TGTGCCAGCAGTGAACCAGATACGCAGTATTTT.

This clone was found a few times. This chain connects TRBV19 to TRBJ1-2, with D possibly TRBD1 on 6 matching bases. The CDR3 is made up of 12 amino acids. The ends were cut back, 10 bases at V and 7 bases at J, with 16 bases in the middle. Germline loops: CDR1 LNHDA, CDR2 SQIVND (reference sequence). CDR3 in DNA: TGTGCCACAACACCGACAGGAGGTGGCTACACCTTC. It specifies CATTPTGGGYTF.

The rearrangement links TRBV9 to TRBJ2-2, with a tentative D call TRBD1 (5 bases). The CDR3 is 15 residues long. Trimming pared 0 bases from V and 4 bases from J, leaving 10 bases between. Germline CDR1 and CDR2: SGDLS and YYNGEE. CDR3 bases: TGTGCCAGCAGCGTAGAAGACAGTTTCACCGGGGAGCTGTTTTTT. Residues: CASSVEDSFTGELFF.

This clone was seen just once. The chain recombines TRBV6-1 with TRBJ2-5; D not certain. The CDR3 length is 14 residues. Germline V CDR1 and CDR2: MNHNS, SASEGT. Trimming took off 2 bases at V and 2 bases at J, with 9 bases between the two ends. The CDR3 nucleotides are TGTGCCAGCAGTGAATCGGCAGCTCAAGAGACCCAGTACTTC. It encodes CASSESAAQETQYF.